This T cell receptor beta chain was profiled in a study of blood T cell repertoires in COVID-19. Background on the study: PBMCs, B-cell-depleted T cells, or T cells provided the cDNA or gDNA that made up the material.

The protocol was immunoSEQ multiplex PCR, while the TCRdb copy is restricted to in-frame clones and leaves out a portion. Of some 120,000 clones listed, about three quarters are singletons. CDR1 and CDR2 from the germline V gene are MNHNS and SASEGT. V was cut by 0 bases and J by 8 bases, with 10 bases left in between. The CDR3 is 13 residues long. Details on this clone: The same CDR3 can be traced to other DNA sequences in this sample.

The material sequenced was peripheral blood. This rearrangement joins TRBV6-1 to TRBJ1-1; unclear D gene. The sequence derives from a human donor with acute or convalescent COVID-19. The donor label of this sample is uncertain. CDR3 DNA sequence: TGTGCCAGCAGTGAAGCGCTAGGTCGGGAAGCTTTCTTT. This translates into CASSEALGREAFF.